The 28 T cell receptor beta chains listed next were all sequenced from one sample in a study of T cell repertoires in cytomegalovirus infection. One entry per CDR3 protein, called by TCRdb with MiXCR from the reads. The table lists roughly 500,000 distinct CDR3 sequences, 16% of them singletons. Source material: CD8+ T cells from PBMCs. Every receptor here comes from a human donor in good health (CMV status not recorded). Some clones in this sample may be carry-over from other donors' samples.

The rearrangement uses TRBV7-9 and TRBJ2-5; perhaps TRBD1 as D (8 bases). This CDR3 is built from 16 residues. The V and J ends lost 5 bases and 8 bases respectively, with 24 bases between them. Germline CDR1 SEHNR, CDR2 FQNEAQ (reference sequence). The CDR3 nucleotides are TGTGCCAGCAGCCCTACGGACAGGGCCTCGGGGGGAACCCAGTACTTC. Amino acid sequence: CASSPTDRASGGTQYF.

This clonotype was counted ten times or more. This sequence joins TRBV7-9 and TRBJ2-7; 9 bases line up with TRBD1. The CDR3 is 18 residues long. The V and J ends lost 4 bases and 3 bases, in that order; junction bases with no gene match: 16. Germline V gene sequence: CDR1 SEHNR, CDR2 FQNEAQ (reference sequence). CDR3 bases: TGTGCCAGCAGCTCCACCCCGGGACAGGGTACGGTCCTCTACGAGCAGTACTTC. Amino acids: CASSSTPGQGTVLYEQYF.

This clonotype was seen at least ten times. The CDR3 sequence is CASSRRYLDQPQHF. The CDR3 nucleotides read TGTGCCAGCAGCCGGCGCTATCTTGATCAGCCCCAGCATTTT. This chain connects TRBV5-6 to TRBJ1-5, with D uncertain. CDR1 is SGHDT and CDR2 is YYEEEE in the germline V gene. CDR3 length: 14 amino acids. Trimming left V 4 bases short and J 5 bases short, with 13 bases between.

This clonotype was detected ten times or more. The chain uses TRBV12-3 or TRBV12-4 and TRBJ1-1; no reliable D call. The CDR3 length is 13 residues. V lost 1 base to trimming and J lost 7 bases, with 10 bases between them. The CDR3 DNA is TGTGCCAGCAGTTTAGATGTCCGCGGTGAAGCTTTCTTT. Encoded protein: CASSLDVRGEAFF.

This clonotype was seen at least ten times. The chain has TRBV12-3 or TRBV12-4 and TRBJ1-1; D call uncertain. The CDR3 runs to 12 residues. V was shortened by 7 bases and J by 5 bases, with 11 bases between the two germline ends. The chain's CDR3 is CASTTSGTEAFF. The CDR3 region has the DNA TGTGCCAGCACCACATCGGGGACTGAAGCTTTCTTT.

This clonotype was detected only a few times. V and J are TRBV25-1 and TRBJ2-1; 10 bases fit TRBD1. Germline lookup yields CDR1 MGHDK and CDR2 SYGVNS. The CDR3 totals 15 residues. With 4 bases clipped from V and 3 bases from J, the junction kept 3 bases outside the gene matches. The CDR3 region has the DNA TGTGCCAGCAGTGTAGGGACAGGGGACTACAATGAGCAGTTCTTC. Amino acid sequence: CASSVGTGDYNEQFF.

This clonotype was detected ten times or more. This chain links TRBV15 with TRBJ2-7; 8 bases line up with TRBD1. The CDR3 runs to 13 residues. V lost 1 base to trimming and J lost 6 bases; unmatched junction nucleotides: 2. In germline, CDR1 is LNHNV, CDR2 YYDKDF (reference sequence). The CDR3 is CATSRVQGVEQYF. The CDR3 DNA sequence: TGTGCCACCAGCAGAGTACAGGGGGTCGAGCAGTACTTC.

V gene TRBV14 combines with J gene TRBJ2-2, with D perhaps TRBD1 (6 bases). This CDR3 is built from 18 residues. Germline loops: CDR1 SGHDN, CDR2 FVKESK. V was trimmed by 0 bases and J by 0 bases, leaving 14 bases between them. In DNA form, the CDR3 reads TGTGCCAGCAGCCAAGACAGGGGCCGGCCCCCGAACACCGGGGAGCTGTTTTTT. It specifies CASSQDRGRPPNTGELFF.

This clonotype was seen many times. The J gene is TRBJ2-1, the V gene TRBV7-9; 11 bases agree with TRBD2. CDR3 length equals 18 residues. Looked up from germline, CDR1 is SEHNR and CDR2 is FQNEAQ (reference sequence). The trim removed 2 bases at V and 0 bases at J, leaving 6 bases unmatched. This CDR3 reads CASSLPSGGLSSYNEQFF. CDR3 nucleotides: TGTGCCAGCAGCTTACCTAGCGGGGGGTTAAGCTCCTACAATGAGCAGTTCTTC.

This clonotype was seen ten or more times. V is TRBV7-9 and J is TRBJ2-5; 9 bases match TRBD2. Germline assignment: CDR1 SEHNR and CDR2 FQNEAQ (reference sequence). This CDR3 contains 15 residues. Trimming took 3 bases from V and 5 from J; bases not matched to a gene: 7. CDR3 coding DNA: TGTGCCAGCAGCTTTAGCGGGAGTGGGTCGGAGACCCAGTACTTC. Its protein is CASSFSGSGSETQYF. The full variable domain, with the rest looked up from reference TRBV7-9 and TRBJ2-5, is DTGVSQNPRHKITKRGQNVTFRCDPISEHNRLYWYRQTLGQGPEFLTYFQNEAQLEKSRLLSDRFSAERPKGSFSTLEIQRTEQGDSAMYLCASSFSGSGSETQYFGPGTRLLVL.

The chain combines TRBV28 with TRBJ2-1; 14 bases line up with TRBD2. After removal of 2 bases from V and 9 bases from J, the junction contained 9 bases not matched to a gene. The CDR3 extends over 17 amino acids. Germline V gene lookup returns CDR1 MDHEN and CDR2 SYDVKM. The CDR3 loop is CASSLPETSGRAGEQFF. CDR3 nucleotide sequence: TGTGCCAGCAGTTTACCCGAGACTAGCGGGAGGGCCGGTGAGCAGTTCTTC.

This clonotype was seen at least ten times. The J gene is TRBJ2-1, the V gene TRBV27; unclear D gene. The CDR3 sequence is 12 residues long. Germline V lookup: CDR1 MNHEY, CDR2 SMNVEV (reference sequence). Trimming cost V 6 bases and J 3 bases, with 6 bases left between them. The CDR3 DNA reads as TGTGCCAGCAGCCCTAGCTACAATGAGCAGTTCTTC. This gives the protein CASSPSYNEQFF.

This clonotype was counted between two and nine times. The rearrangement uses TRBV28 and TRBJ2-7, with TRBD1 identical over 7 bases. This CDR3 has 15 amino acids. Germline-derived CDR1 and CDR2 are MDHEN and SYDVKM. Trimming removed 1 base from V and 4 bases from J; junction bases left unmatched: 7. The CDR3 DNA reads TGTGCCAGCAGTTTATCTCTGGGACAGTCATACGAGCAGTACTTC. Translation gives CASSLSLGQSYEQYF.

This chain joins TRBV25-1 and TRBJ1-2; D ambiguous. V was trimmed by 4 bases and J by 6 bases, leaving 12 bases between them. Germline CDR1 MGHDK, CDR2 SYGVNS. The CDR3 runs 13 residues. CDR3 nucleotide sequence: TGTGCCAGCAGTGCGGGCCGCGGGGATGGCTACACCTTC. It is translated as CASSAGRGDGYTF.

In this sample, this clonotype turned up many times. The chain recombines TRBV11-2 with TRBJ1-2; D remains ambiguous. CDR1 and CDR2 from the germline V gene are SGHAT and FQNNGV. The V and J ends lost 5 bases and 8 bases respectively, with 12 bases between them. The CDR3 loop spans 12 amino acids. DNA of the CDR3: TGTGCCAGCAGCGCCAGCATGAGGGGCTACACCTTC. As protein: CASSASMRGYTF. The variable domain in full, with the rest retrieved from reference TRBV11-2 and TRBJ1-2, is EAGVAQSPRYKIIEKRQSVAFWCNPISGHATLYWYQQILGQGPKLLIQFQNNGVVDDSQLPKDRFSAERLKGVDSTLKIQPAKLEDSAVYLCASSASMRGYTFGSGTRLTVV.

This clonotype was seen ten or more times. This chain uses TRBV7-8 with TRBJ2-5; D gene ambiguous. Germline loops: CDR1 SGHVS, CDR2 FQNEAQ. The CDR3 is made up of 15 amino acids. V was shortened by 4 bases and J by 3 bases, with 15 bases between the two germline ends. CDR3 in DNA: TGTGCCAGCAGCTCGATATCCGGCACAGAAGAGACCCAGTACTTC. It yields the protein CASSSISGTEETQYF.

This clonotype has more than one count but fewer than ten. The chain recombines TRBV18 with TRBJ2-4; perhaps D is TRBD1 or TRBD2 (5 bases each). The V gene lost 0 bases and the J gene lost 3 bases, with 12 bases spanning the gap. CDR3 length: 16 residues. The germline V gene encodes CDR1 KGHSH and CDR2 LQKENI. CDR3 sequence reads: CASSPPTGLGKNIQYF. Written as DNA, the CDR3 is TGTGCCAGCTCACCACCGACGGGGCTGGGCAAAAACATTCAGTACTTC.

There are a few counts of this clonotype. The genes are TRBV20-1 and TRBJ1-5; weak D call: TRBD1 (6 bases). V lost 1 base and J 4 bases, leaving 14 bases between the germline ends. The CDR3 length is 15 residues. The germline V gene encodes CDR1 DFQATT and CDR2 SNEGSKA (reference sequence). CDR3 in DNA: TGCAGTGCTAGAGTCAGGGGCTATCGTAATCAGCCCCAGCATTTT. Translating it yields CSARVRGYRNQPQHF.

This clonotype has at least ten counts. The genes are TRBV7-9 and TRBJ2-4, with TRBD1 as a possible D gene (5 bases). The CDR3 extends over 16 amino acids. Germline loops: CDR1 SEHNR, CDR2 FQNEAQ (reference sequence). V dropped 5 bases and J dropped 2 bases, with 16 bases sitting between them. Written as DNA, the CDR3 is TGTGCCAGCAGCCCGACGTTCAGGGATACCAAAAACATTCAGTACTTC. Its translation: CASSPTFRDTKNIQYF.

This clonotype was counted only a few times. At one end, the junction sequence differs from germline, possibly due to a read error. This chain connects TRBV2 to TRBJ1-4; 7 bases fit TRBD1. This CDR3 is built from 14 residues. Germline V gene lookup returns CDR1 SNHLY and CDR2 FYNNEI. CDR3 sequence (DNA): TGTGCCAGCGACGCGAGCCGGGCTCCGGGACAGACTACTTTT. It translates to CASDASRAPGQTTF. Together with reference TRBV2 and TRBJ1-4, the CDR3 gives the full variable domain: EPEVTQTPSHQVTQMGQEVILRCVPISNHLYFYWYRQILGQKVEFLVSFYNNEISEKSEIFDDQFSVERPDGSNFTLKIRSTKLEDSAMYFCASDASRAPGQTTFGSGTQLSVL.

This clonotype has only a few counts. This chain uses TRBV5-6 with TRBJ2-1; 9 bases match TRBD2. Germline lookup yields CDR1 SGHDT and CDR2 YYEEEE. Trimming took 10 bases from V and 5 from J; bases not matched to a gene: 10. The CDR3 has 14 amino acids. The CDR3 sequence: CAGSTGLAHNEQFF. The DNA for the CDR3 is TGTGCCGGCTCCACGGGACTAGCACACAATGAGCAGTTCTTC.

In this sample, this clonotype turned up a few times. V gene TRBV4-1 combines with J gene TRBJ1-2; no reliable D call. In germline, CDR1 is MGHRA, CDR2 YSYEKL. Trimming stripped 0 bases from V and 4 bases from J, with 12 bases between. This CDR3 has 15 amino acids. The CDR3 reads CASSQEAGRTYGYTF. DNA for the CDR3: TGCGCCAGCAGCCAAGAGGCCGGGCGGACCTATGGCTACACCTTC.

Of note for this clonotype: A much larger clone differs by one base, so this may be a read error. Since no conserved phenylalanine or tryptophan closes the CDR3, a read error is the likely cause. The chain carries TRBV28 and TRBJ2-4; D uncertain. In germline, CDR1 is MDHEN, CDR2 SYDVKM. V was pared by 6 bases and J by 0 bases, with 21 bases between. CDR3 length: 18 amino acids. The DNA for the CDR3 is TGTGCCAGCAGCCTGGACCAGGCCTCTTTAGTAGCCAAAAACATTCAGTACTTA. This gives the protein CASSLDQASLVAKNIQYL.

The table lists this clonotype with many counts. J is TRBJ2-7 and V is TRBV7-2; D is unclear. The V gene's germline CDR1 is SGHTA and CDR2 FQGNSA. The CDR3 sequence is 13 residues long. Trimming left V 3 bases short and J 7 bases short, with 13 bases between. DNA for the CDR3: TGTGCCAGCAGCTTCAACGGAGCGTGGGAGCAGTACTTC. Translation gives CASSFNGAWEQYF.

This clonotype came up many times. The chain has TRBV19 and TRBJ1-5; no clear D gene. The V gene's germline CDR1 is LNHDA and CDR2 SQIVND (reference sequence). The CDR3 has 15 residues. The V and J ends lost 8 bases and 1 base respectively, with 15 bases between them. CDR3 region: CASGRPPGSNQPQHF. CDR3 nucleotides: TGTGCCAGTGGAAGGCCGCCCGGGAGCAATCAGCCCCAGCATTTT. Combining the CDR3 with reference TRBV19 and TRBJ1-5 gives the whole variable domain DGGITQSPKYLFRKEGQNVTLSCEQNLNHDAMYWYRQDPGQGLRLIYYSQIVNDFQKGDIAEGYSVSREKKESFPLTVTSAQKNPTAFYLCASGRPPGSNQPQHFGDGTRLSIL.

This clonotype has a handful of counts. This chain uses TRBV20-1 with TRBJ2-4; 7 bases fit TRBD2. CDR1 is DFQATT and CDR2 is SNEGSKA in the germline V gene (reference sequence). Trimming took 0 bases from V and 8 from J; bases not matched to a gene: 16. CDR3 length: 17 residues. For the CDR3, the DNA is TGCAGTGCTAGAGATCTCCCTAGCGGCCAGCAAGGGGACATTCAGTACTTC. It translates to CSARDLPSGQQGDIQYF.

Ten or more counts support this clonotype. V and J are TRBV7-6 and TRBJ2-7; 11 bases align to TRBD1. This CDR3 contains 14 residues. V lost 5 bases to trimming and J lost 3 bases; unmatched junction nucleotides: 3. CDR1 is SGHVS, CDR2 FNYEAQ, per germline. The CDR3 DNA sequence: TGTGCCAGCAGCGCCGGGACAGGGGGCTACGAGCAGTACTTC. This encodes CASSAGTGGYEQYF.

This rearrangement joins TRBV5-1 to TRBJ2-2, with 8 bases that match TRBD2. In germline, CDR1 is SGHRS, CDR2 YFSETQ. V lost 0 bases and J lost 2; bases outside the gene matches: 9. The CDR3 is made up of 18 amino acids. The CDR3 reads CASSLALSREGNTGELFF. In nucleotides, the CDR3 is TGCGCCAGCAGCTTGGCTCTGTCTCGGGAGGGTAACACCGGGGAGCTGTTTTTT.